This T cell receptor (beta chain) was sequenced during a study of blood T cells in healthy people across ages. The extraction recovered at least 5.5 micrograms of total RNA per sample. Then a second PCR, running roughly 6 to 11 cycles, was carried out with a sample-barcoded 5' primer and a J-beta primer mix. TCRdb recomputed calls from the 5' RACE reads with MiXCR, one row per CDR3 protein. This table holds 1.5 million to 2 million distinct CDR3 sequences, roughly 52% found once. Many counts were recorded for this clonotype. This receptor was identified in a middle-aged woman in good health. Source material: blood.

CDR3 nucleotides: TGTGCCAGCAGCTTGTTCGGCGGGGAAGAGACCCAGTACTTC. It encodes CASSLFGGEETQYF. V gene TRBV7-9 combines with J gene TRBJ2-5; weak D call: TRBD2 (6 bases). V lost 3 bases to trimming and J lost 3 bases, with 11 bases between them. CDR1 is SEHNR and CDR2 is FQNEAQ in the germline V gene (reference sequence). This CDR3 is 14 amino acids long.